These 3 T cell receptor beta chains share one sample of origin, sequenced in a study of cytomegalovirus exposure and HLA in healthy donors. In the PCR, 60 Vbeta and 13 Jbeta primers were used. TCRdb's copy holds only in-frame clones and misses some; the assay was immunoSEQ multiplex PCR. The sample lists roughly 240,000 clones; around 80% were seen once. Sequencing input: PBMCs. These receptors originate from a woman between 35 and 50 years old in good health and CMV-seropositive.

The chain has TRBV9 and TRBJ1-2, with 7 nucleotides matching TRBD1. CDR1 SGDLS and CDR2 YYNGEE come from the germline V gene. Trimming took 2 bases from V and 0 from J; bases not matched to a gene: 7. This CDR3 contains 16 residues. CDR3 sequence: CASSVSGTAANYGYTF. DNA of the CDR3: TGTGCCAGCAGCGTCTCCGGGACAGCTGCTAACTATGGCTACACCTTC.

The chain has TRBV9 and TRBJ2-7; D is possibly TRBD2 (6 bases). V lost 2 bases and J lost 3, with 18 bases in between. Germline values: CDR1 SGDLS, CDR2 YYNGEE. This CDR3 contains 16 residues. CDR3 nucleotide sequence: TGTGCCAGCAGCGTCGGAGGGAACCTACCTAGCTACGAGCAGTACTTC. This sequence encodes CASSVGGNLPSYEQYF.

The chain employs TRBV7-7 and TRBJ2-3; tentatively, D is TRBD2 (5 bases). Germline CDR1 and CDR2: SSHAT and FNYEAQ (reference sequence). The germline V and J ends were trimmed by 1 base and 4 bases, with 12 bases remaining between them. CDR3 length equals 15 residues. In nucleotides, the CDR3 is TGTGCCAGCAGCTTAGAGGCGGGTGGCGCAGATACGCAGTATTTT. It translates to CASSLEAGGADTQYF.